This T cell receptor (beta chain) emerged from a study of graft-versus-host responses after intestinal transplantation. Study-level background: Every recipient had anti-thymocyte globulin induction and approximately 3 years of tacrolimus plus steroids.

Profiling relied on immunoSEQ multiplex PCR, and the TCRdb table lists in-frame clones only, not all of them. The table includes around 78,000 clones, more than 75% detected once. Germline V CDR1 and CDR2: KGHSH, LQKENI. Trimming removed 2 bases from V and 4 bases from J, with 11 bases in between. CDR3 length: 14 residues. General study results and limits: Investigators detected GvH clones in recipient marrow, with some emerging earlier in ileum or blood. Early declines in HvG clones that occurred post-transplant were associated with peak circulating GvH clone levels.

Comments on this clone: Antigen: not known.

This clonotype was sampled from a human donor who was the organ donor for an intestinal transplant. This chain connects TRBV18 to TRBJ1-1; tentative D call: TRBD1 (5 bases). The sequencing here drew on unstimulated CD8+ T cells sorted from spleen or lymph node cells, taken before transplant. This CDR3 is CASSPGGSGTEAFF. CDR3 DNA sequence: TGTGCCAGCTCACCAGGGGGATCGGGCACTGAAGCTTTCTTT.